This T cell receptor (beta chain) derives from a study of CD8 T cells in ankylosing spondylitis (dated by TCRdb to 2016 to 2017). For context, the study as a whole: The study set out to find disease-linked TCR variants by profiling T cell receptor beta repertoires in ankylosing spondylitis patients and healthy donors. In total, the full study cohort was made up of roughly 100 healthy donors and approximately 27 ankylosing spondylitis patients. Peripheral blood was sampled, and synovial fluid was additionally collected from ankylosing spondylitis patients. The investigation overall reported the following: The disease-linked clones had a CD8+ phenotype and were found at relatively low frequencies in peripheral blood. Blood from ankylosing spondylitis patients appeared to be characterized by a TCR beta motif made up of several highly homologous amino acid variants. The disease-linked clones were reported to be significantly enriched in matched synovial fluid samples from ankylosing spondylitis patients. Some motif variants were previously reported in synovial fluid and blood of reactive arthritis patients, suggesting common disease-initiation mechanisms.

From the germline V gene, CDR1 is SGHTS and CDR2 is YDEGEE. V sheds 4 bases and J sheds 5 bases, leaving 18 bases between their ends. Including cysteine and phenylalanine, the CDR3 has 15 amino acids. The sequence is cut down to CDR3 DNA, 45 bases in frame from base 1. Sequencing was performed on an Illumina HiSeq 2500. TCR beta libraries were prepared by quantitative 5'-RACE with molecular barcodes. The source study handled its data this way. A new computational method based on a probabilistic model of VDJ rearrangement was used to identify disease-linked TCR variants. Clones were called with MiXCR by TCRdb after fastp trimmed the public reads at Q25, and only in-frame beta chains were retained. Rows are unified per CDR3 protein, each entry keeping the most common DNA and genes. The V and J calls and clone size come from TCRdb's table, not from the authors' own analysis. Across this sample there are roughly 440,000 distinct CDR3 sequences, with more than 15% seen only once. Under 1.2% of the sample comes from the top ten.

In this sample, this clonotype turned up a few times. The specificity of this receptor is unknown. Per-nucleotide qualities are absent, and no much larger clonotype sits a single base away. The sequence is built from TRBV5-8 and TRBJ1-1; TRBD1 is a possible D gene, resting on 5 matching bases. The TCR sequence derives from a male donor with ankylosing spondylitis. The specimen was blood, either unsorted or a sorted T cell fraction (not recorded which). Here the CDR3 is given as CASSGRGLLGTEAFF. In nucleotide form, the sequence is TGTGCCAGCAGCGGTCGGGGCCTCTTGGGAACTGAAGCTTTCTTT.